The 28 T cell receptor beta chains reported below all come from one sample, sequenced in a study of cytomegalovirus exposure and HLA in healthy donors. Primers included in the PCR were 60 Vbeta and 13 Jbeta primers. Some clones are missing from TCRdb's copy, which holds only in-frame ones; the method was immunoSEQ multiplex PCR. Of 55,000 to 75,000 clones in the sample, approximately 78% were seen once. Sequenced sample: PBMCs. The source of these receptors is a girl aged 5-17 years in good health and CMV-seropositive.

V is TRBV29-1 and J is TRBJ1-2; no definite D call. The germline V gene encodes CDR1 SQVTM and CDR2 ANQGSEA. Trimming left V 7 bases short and J 3 bases short, with 9 bases between. This CDR3 spans 11 amino acids. For the CDR3, the DNA is TGCAGCGCAGGCGGGGACTATGGCTACACCTTC. Amino acid sequence: CSAGGDYGYTF.

The rearrangement uses TRBV30 and TRBJ2-5; 7 nucleotides align to TRBD1. The V and J ends lost 1 base and 0 bases, in that order; junction bases with no gene match: 5. The V gene's germline CDR1 is GTSNPN and CDR2 SVGIG (reference sequence). This CDR3 has 15 amino acids. The CDR3 here is CAWSGGQTHQETQYF. The DNA for the CDR3 is TGTGCCTGGAGTGGGGGACAGACACACCAAGAGACCCAGTACTTC. Full variable domain (rest looked up from reference TRBV30 and TRBJ2-5): SQTIHQWPATLVQPVGSPLSLECTVEGTSNPNLYWYRQAAGRGLQLLFYSVGIGQISSEVPQNLSASRPQDRQFILSSKKLLLSDSGFYLCAWSGGQTHQETQYFGPGTRLLVL.

This clone was detected once. The gene calls are TRBV15 and TRBJ2-5; 10 bases are a match to TRBD1. Germline V lookup: CDR1 LNHNV, CDR2 YYDKDF (reference sequence). J gave up 2 bases and V 5 bases, and 5 bases lay outside the gene matches. The CDR3 runs 15 residues. The CDR3 DNA reads TGTGCCACCAGCGCCGGACAGGGGGGACAAGAGACCCAGTACTTC. The encoded protein is CATSAGQGGQETQYF.

The rearrangement links TRBV9 to TRBJ2-2; D is possibly TRBD2 (6 bases). Germline V CDR1 and CDR2: SGDLS, YYNGEE. Trimming removed 0 bases at V and 1 base at J, with 7 bases between. CDR3 length: 15 amino acids. In DNA form, the CDR3 reads TGTGCCAGCAGCGTAGGGGAGGAGAACACCGGGGAGCTGTTTTTT. Translation gives CASSVGEENTGELFF.

The chain recombines TRBV7-9 with TRBJ2-5, with D perhaps matching TRBD1 (6 bases). This CDR3 is 14 amino acids long. The V gene lost 5 bases and the J gene lost 5 bases, with 15 bases spanning the gap. Germline V lookup: CDR1 SEHNR, CDR2 FQNEAQ (reference sequence). The CDR3 loop reads CASSLQGLGETQYF. CDR3 sequence (DNA): TGTGCCAGCAGCCTGCAGGGGCTCGGGGAGACCCAGTACTTC.

The V call is TRBV18, the J call TRBJ2-7; a weak D match, TRBD1 (5 bases). Germline loops: CDR1 KGHSH, CDR2 LQKENI. The CDR3 extends over 14 amino acids. V gave up 4 bases and J gave up 0 bases, with 10 bases separating them. The CDR3 DNA is TGTGCCAGCTCACAAGACAGTCTCTCCTACGAGCAGTACTTC. The encoded protein is CASSQDSLSYEQYF.

The V gene is TRBV11-3, the J gene TRBJ1-3; unclear D gene. CDR3 length equals 13 residues. Trimming cost V 5 bases and J 3 bases, with 8 bases left between them. Germline loops: CDR1 SGHNT, CDR2 YENEEA. Written as DNA, the CDR3 is TGTGCCAGCAGCACCCGGTTTGGAAACACCATATATTTT. Residues: CASSTRFGNTIYF.

This clone occurred once. The chain has TRBV7-2 and TRBJ2-7; 8 positions match TRBD1. The CDR3 is 16 residues long. CDR1 is SGHTA and CDR2 is FQGNSA in the germline V gene. The V and J ends lost 5 bases and 4 bases, in that order; junction bases with no gene match: 13. The CDR3, as DNA: TGTGCCAGCAGCCTGAGGACAGGGCCGAAACCTTACGAGCAGTACTTC. This codes for CASSLRTGPKPYEQYF.

This rearrangement joins TRBV15 to TRBJ2-7; perhaps TRBD2 as D (5 bases). Between the trimmed V and J ends, which lost 0 bases and 4 bases, there was a span of 13 bases. CDR1 LNHNV and CDR2 YYDKDF come from the germline V gene (reference sequence). The CDR3 is 15 amino acids. CDR3 protein: CATSRDRGSAYEQYF. The DNA for the CDR3 is TGTGCCACCAGCAGAGATAGAGGGTCCGCTTACGAGCAGTACTTC. Combining the CDR3 with reference TRBV15 and TRBJ2-7 gives the whole variable domain DAMVIQNPRYQVTQFGKPVTLSCSQTLNHNVMYWYQQKSSQAPKLLFHYYDKDFNNEADTPDNFQSRRPNTSFCFLDIRSPGLGDTAMYLCATSRDRGSAYEQYFGPGTRLTVT.

The genes are TRBV5-6 and TRBJ2-5; the match to TRBD2 covers 14 bases. Germline V gene lookup returns CDR1 SGHDT and CDR2 YYEEEE. With V trimmed by 4 bases and J by 5 bases, 4 bases remained unmatched. This CDR3 is 15 amino acids long. The CDR3 region is CASSRLAGGLETQYF. The CDR3 coding sequence is TGTGCCAGCAGCCGACTAGCGGGGGGGCTGGAGACCCAGTACTTC.

This sequence joins TRBV9 and TRBJ1-1; TRBD1 matches at 9 bases. Germline lookup yields CDR1 SGDLS and CDR2 YYNGEE. The V segment lost 1 base and the J segment 11 bases; nucleotides outside the gene matches: 9. The CDR3 extends over 14 amino acids. CDR3 nucleotide sequence: TGTGCCAGCAGCGTAACCGGGACAGGGAGTGAGGCTTTCTTT. It codes for CASSVTGTGSEAFF.

The rearrangement joins TRBV10-2 to TRBJ2-5, with TRBD1 identical over 8 bases. Germline values: CDR1 WSHSY, CDR2 SAAADI. With 0 bases clipped from V and 2 bases from J, the junction kept 14 bases outside the gene matches. The CDR3 has 19 residues. CDR3 DNA sequence: TGCGCCAGCAGTGAGTCCCGACCGCCTAGGACAGGGAGGCAAGAGACCCAGTACTTC. Its protein is CASSESRPPRTGRQETQYF.

The rearrangement uses TRBV29-1 and TRBJ2-3; 13 bases map to TRBD2. The germline CDR1 and CDR2 sequences are SQVTM and ANQGSEA. After removal of 5 bases from V and 0 bases from J, the junction contained 11 bases not matched to a gene. The CDR3 spans 18 residues. The CDR3 loop reads CSVRSPGLAGSSTDTQYF. DNA for the CDR3: TGCAGCGTTCGATCACCGGGACTAGCGGGGTCTAGCACAGATACGCAGTATTTT.

Judged by abundance, this clone is medium-sized. The chain carries TRBV7-2 and TRBJ1-1; D not certain. CDR3 length equals 12 residues. From germline, CDR1 is SGHTA and CDR2 FQGNSA. V was cut by 7 bases and J by 4 bases, with 10 bases left in between. CDR3 bases: TGTGCCAGCACTCGACGGAGCACTGAAGCTTTCTTT. Protein: CASTRRSTEAFF.

Comment on this clone: At one end the junction does not follow the germline gene, possibly because of a read error. This sequence joins TRBV10-1 and TRBJ1-1, with 9 bases matching TRBD1. Per the germline V gene, CDR1 is WNHNN and CDR2 is SYGVQD (reference sequence). There are 15 residues in the CDR3. In DNA form, the CDR3 reads TGCGCCAGCAGGGAGTCCCGGGACAGGGTATCTGAAGCTTTCTTT. It is translated as CASRESRDRVSEAFF.

The DNA of the CDR3 is TGTGCCAGCAGTTACTCGCCGGGACAGGGGGATGGCTACACCTTC. Translation gives CASSYSPGQGDGYTF. The V and J genes are TRBV6-6 and TRBJ1-2; 11 nucleotides align to TRBD1. V was clipped by 0 bases and J by 6 bases; unmatched bases: 3. CDR1 and CDR2 from the germline V gene are MNHNY and SVGAGI (reference sequence). The CDR3 covers 15 residues.

The chain is built from TRBV29-1 and TRBJ1-1; 8 nucleotides line up with TRBD1. The germline gives CDR1 SQVTM, CDR2 ANQGSEA. The V and J ends lost 6 bases and 1 base, in that order; junction bases with no gene match: 7. The CDR3 extends over 14 amino acids. CDR3 nucleotides: TGCAGCGTCGCAGGGGGCGAGGCGAACACTGAAGCTTTCTTT. As protein: CSVAGGEANTEAFF.

The chain recombines TRBV21-1 with TRBJ2-5; TRBD2 reflects the table's D call only, with no check against the DNA. Gene TRBJ2-7 matches the end of the DNA better, so the J call may be wrong. TRBV21-1 is noted as a pseudogene. The CDR3 extends over 16 amino acids. CDR3 bases: TGTGCCAGCAGCAAAGGACTAGCGGGGGCCCCCTACGAGCAGTACTTC. Translated: CASSKGLAGAPYEQYF.

The chain uses TRBV6-6 and TRBJ1-6, with 7 nucleotides matching TRBD1. Germline trimming cut 5 bases from V and 10 bases from J; bases unmatched to any gene: 11. From germline, CDR1 is MNHNY and CDR2 SVGAGI (reference sequence). The CDR3 totals 15 residues. CDR3 nucleotide sequence: TGTGCCAGCAGTATCCAGGACAGGATAGGGTCACCCCTCCACTTT. The encoded protein is CASSIQDRIGSPLHF.

CDR3: CASSRTGDSRNQPQHF. The CDR3 nucleotides read TGTGCCAGCAGTAGGACAGGGGACAGTCGCAATCAGCCCCAGCATTTT. V and J are TRBV28 and TRBJ1-5; the match to TRBD1 covers 9 bases. The length of the CDR3 is 16 residues. Germline V gene lookup returns CDR1 MDHEN and CDR2 SYDVKM. The V gene end was trimmed by 5 bases and the J gene end by 2 bases; junction bases not matched to a gene: 7.

The gene calls are TRBV4-3 and TRBJ2-7; D may be TRBD1 (5 bases). Trimming took 0 bases from V and 4 from J, leaving 16 bases between them. Germline V gene lookup returns CDR1 LGHNA and CDR2 YSLEER. The CDR3 has 16 residues. The CDR3 loop is CASSQEGRVGTYEQYF. In DNA, the CDR3 is TGCGCCAGCAGCCAAGAGGGGCGCGTAGGAACTTACGAGCAGTACTTC.

The chain joins TRBV9 to TRBJ1-2; D unresolved. The CDR3 covers 14 residues. V shed 0 bases and J shed 2 bases, with 8 bases lying between them. Per the germline V gene, CDR1 is SGDLS and CDR2 is YYNGEE. This chain's CDR3 is CASSVAGENYGYTF. In DNA, the CDR3 is TGTGCCAGCAGCGTAGCCGGGGAGAACTATGGCTACACCTTC.

This chain uses TRBV5-1 with TRBJ2-1; TRBD2 matches at 12 bases. V trimming: 8 bases; J trimming: 7 bases; junction bases outside the gene matches: 4. This CDR3 is 13 amino acids long. Germline CDR1 and CDR2: SGHRS and YFSETQ. CDR3 in amino acids: CASSGTSGNEQFF. CDR3 DNA: TGCGCCAGTTCCGGGACTAGCGGGAATGAGCAGTTCTTC.

The chain recombines TRBV6-5 with TRBJ2-3, with a possible D match to TRBD1 (5 bases). Germline V gene data show CDR1 as MNHEY and CDR2 as SVGAGI. With 6 bases removed from V and 1 base from J, the gap between germline ends came to 14 bases. CDR3 length: 15 residues. The CDR3 DNA reads as TGTGCCAGCAGCCGGCGACCAGGGCGCACAGATACGCAGTATTTT. It yields the protein CASSRRPGRTDTQYF.

The V gene is TRBV7-2, the J gene TRBJ2-3, with 11 nucleotides matching TRBD2. J gave up 4 bases and V 5 bases, and 2 bases lay outside the gene matches. The CDR3 is 14 amino acids. Germline CDR1 SGHTA, CDR2 FQGNSA. The CDR3 coding sequence is TGTGCCAGCAGCCTGGGACTAGCGGCAGATACGCAGTATTTT. Translated: CASSLGLAADTQYF.

The genes are TRBV5-4 and TRBJ1-2; 10 nucleotides line up with TRBD1. Trimming cost V 0 bases and J 4 bases; bases outside gene matches: 9. The CDR3 sequence is 17 residues long. In germline, CDR1 is SGHNT, CDR2 YYREEE (reference sequence). In DNA, the CDR3 is TGTGCCAGCAGCTTGGGTCGGGACAGGGGCCTCCTCTATGGCTACACCTTC. Protein sequence: CASSLGRDRGLLYGYTF.

The CDR3 protein is CASRGDRGYPYEQYF. The CDR3 DNA reads as TGTGCCAGCAGGGGGGACAGGGGGTATCCCTACGAGCAGTACTTC. The V and J genes are TRBV28 and TRBJ2-7; 11 bases fit TRBD1. Germline-derived CDR1 and CDR2 are MDHEN and SYDVKM. The CDR3 runs 15 residues. V was pared by 6 bases and J by 2 bases, with 6 bases of the junction left unmatched.

V and J are TRBV4-2 and TRBJ2-2; D perhaps matches TRBD2 (7 bases). The CDR3 extends over 17 amino acids. V was trimmed by 4 bases and J by 7 bases, leaving 22 bases between them. Germline V gene data show CDR1 as LGHNA and CDR2 as YNFKEQ. Here the CDR3 reads CASSPHRGAGDDGELFF. CDR3 DNA sequence: TGTGCCAGCAGCCCACACCGGGGGGCGGGGGATGACGGGGAGCTGTTTTTT.